Listed below are T cell receptor beta chains from one sample, sequenced in a study of T cells in localized non-small cell lung cancer. The repertoire was sequenced with immunoSEQ multiplex PCR; TCRdb's copy has only in-frame clones and lacks some. Of some 37,000 clones in the sample, roughly 86% were seen once. The sequencing here drew on peripheral blood, taken before any cancer treatment. These receptors came from a man between 18 and 49 years old with stage I lung adenocarcinoma. CDR3s include the opening cysteine and the closing phenylalanine or tryptophan. The D gene is left open where the match is weak. Only part of the rows carry a size: once, few, many, or a class if the clone is expanded.

-	TRBJ2-3	TRBV9	TRBD2	CASSVGGLAGSTDTQYF	TGTGCCAGCAGCGTAGGGGGACTAGCGGGGAGCACAGATACGCAGTATTTT
-	TRBJ2-1	TRBV6-5	-	CAAAADSYNEQFF	TGTGCCGCAGCGGCGGACTCCTACAATGAGCAGTTCTTC
-	TRBJ2-7	TRBV18	TRBD1	CASSRGQGFVYEQYF	TGTGCCAGCTCACGGGGACAGGGGTTTGTATACGAGCAGTACTTC
once	TRBJ2-2	TRBV25-1	TRBD2	CASSEFTSGGAAGELFF	TGTGCCAGCAGTGAGTTCACTAGCGGGGGGGCCGCCGGGGAGCTGTTTTTT
-	TRBJ1-3	TRBV4-2	TRBD1	CASSQIQGRKGNTIYF	TGTGCCAGCAGCCAAATACAGGGGCGCAAAGGAAACACCATATATTTT
-	TRBJ1-1	TRBV6-5	-	CASSYSGRSMNTEAFF	TGTGCCAGCAGTTACTCGGGACGGTCCATGAACACTGAAGCTTTCTTT
-	TRBJ2-2	TRBV30	TRBD1	CAWRAGTGGTGELFF	TGTGCCTGGAGAGCCGGGACAGGGGGCACCGGGGAGCTGTTTTTT
-	TRBJ1-1	TRBV5-5	-	CASSLAMLGIEAFF	TGTGCCAGCAGCTTGGCCATGCTAGGGATTGAAGCTTTCTTT
-	TRBJ1-4	TRBV7-9	TRBD1	CASSPGTGPNEKLFF	TGTGCCAGCAGCCCTGGGACAGGCCCTAATGAAAAACTGTTTTTT
-	TRBJ1-2	TRBV19	-	CASSIVGVRSYGYTF	TGTGCCAGTAGTATAGTTGGCGTTCGTTCCTATGGCTACACCTTC
once	TRBJ2-2	TRBV27	-	CASSLQRGTLGNTGELFF	TGTGCCAGCAGTTTACAACGGGGGACCTTAGGGAACACCGGGGAGCTGTTTTTT
-	TRBJ1-4	TRBV2	-	CASTEGEIIAKLFF	TGTGCCAGCACCGAAGGGGAAATTATTGCAAAACTGTTTTTT
-	TRBJ2-1	TRBV5-6	-	CASSLGWYNEQFF	TGTGCCAGCAGCTTGGGATGGTACAATGAGCAGTTCTTC
-	TRBJ1-1	TRBV6-6	-	CASSYYRQNTEAFF	TGTGCCAGCAGTTATTACCGACAGAACACTGAAGCTTTCTTT
-	TRBJ1-2	TRBV19	TRBD1	CASSRSLGTGNYGYTF	TGTGCCAGTAGTAGATCCCTGGGGACAGGGAACTATGGCTACACCTTC
-	TRBJ1-4	TRBV29-1	-	CSVQRDANEKLFF	TGCAGCGTTCAGAGGGATGCTAATGAAAAACTGTTTTTT
-	TRBJ1-2	TRBV19	TRBD1	CASSGETGLYGYTF	TGTGCCAGTAGTGGAGAGACAGGGCTCTATGGCTACACCTTC
-	TRBJ2-7	TRBV7-9	-	CASSLVAYEQYF	TGTGCCAGCAGCTTAGTAGCCTACGAGCAGTACTTC
-	TRBJ1-2	TRBV7-9	-	CASSRRGGMSLGGYTF	TGTGCCAGCAGCCGGCGTGGAGGGATGAGTCTGGGCGGCTACACCTTC
-	TRBJ1-1	TRBV9	-	CASSLTRANTEAFF	TGTGCCAGCAGCCTGACTAGAGCGAACACTGAAGCTTTCTTT
-	TRBJ2-1	TRBV5-6	-	CASSLPSSEQFF	TGTGCCAGCAGCTTGCCCTCATCCGAGCAGTTCTTC
few	TRBJ2-5	TRBV7-8	-	CASSPRAGTQYF	TGTGCCAGCAGCCCACGGGCTGGGACCCAGTACTTC
few	TRBJ1-1	TRBV4-1	TRBD1	CASSQGQGAGTEAFF	TGCGCCAGCAGTCAAGGACAGGGGGCCGGAACTGAAGCTTTCTTT
-	TRBJ1-6	TRBV27	TRBD1	CASSLAGGPNSPLHF	TGTGCCAGCAGTTTGGCAGGGGGCCCTAATTCACCCCTCCACTTT
few	TRBJ1-5	TRBV4-1	TRBD1	CASSRMFGQGARSNQPQHF	TGCGCCAGCAGCCGGATGTTTGGACAGGGGGCGAGGAGCAATCAGCCCCAGCATTTT
-	TRBJ2-7	TRBV2	-	CASRGDESYEQYF	TGTGCCAGCAGGGGGGATGAGAGTTACGAGCAGTACTTC
-	TRBJ2-5	TRBV18	TRBD1	CASSPGQEETQYF	TGTGCCAGCTCACCGGGACAGGAAGAGACCCAGTACTTC
-	TRBJ1-3	TRBV11-2	-	CASSSLRSTSGNTIYF	TGTGCCAGCAGCTCGCTACGGTCAACCTCTGGAAACACCATATATTTT
-	TRBJ2-1	TRBV5-1	-	CASSLVGGYNEQFF	TGCGCCAGCAGCTTGGTCGGGGGCTACAATGAGCAGTTCTTC
-	TRBJ1-1	TRBV7-9	-	CASSLAKDTEAFF	TGTGCCAGCAGCTTAGCCAAGGACACTGAAGCTTTCTTT
-	TRBJ2-1	TRBV9	TRBD2	CASSVDRSGGRGGLYNEQFF	TGTGCCAGCAGCGTAGACAGGAGCGGGGGTCGTGGGGGCCTATACAATGAGCAGTTCTTC
-	TRBJ2-5	TRBV30	-	CAWSSSTETQYF	TGTGCCTGGAGTTCCTCGACGGAGACCCAGTACTTC
-	TRBJ2-4	TRBV6-5	-	CASSYSSVAKNIQYF	TGTGCCAGCAGTTACTCGAGCGTAGCCAAAAACATTCAGTACTTC
-	TRBJ1-5	TRBV5-1	-	CASSLGASNQPQHF	TGCGCCAGCAGTTTGGGGGCAAGCAATCAGCCCCAGCATTTT
-	TRBJ2-7	TRBV5-4	TRBD1	CASSLGQGAAYEQYF	TGTGCCAGCAGCTTAGGACAGGGGGCTGCTTACGAGCAGTACTTC
-	TRBJ1-2	TRBV5-1	TRBD1	CASSPTTTGVDGYTF	TGCGCCAGCAGCCCGACCACGACAGGGGTGGATGGCTACACCTTC
few	TRBJ2-3	TRBV6-4	TRBD2	CASSDSSGGADTQYF	TGTGCCAGCAGTGACTCTAGCGGGGGGGCAGATACGCAGTATTTT
-	TRBJ2-7	TRBV7-3	TRBD1	CASSLTPTGPGYEQYF	TGTGCCAGCAGCTTAACGCCGACAGGGCCAGGCTACGAGCAGTACTTC
-	TRBJ2-3	TRBV5-1	TRBD1	CASSSRGQGGADTQYF	TGCGCCAGCAGCTCCAGAGGACAGGGTGGGGCAGATACGCAGTATTTT
once	TRBJ2-3	TRBV4-3	-	CASSQEGRGEDTQYF	TGCGCCAGCAGCCAAGAAGGGCGGGGAGAAGATACGCAGTATTTT
-	TRBJ1-5	TRBV2	-	CASSGLVKNQPQHF	TGTGCCAGCAGCGGCCTCGTCAAAAATCAGCCCCAGCATTTT
-	TRBJ2-2	TRBV14	TRBD2	CASSPLRRPSGRNTGELFF	TGTGCCAGCAGCCCCTTAAGAAGACCTAGCGGGAGGAACACCGGGGAGCTGTTTTTT
-	TRBJ2-3	TRBV6-4	-	CASSAHTSTDTQYF	TGTGCCAGCAGTGCCCACACTAGCACAGATACGCAGTATTTT
-	TRBJ1-1	TRBV5-6	TRBD1	CASSLDRGTEAFF	TGTGCCAGCAGCTTGGACAGGGGTACTGAAGCTTTCTTT
-	TRBJ1-2	TRBV27	TRBD1	CASSFSRQGYGYTF	TGTGCCAGCAGTTTCTCCCGACAGGGCTATGGCTACACCTTC
-	TRBJ1-2	TRBV4-2	-	CASSQAGVNYGYTF	TGTGCCAGCAGCCAAGCGGGGGTTAACTATGGCTACACCTTC
-	TRBJ2-2	TRBV10-3	-	CATESRRDRSTGELFF	TGTGCCACCGAAAGTCGGCGGGACAGATCGACCGGGGAGCTGTTTTTT
-	TRBJ2-7	TRBV7-2	TRBD1	CASSLSTDRVHEQYF	TGTGCCAGCAGCTTAAGTACCGACAGGGTCCACGAGCAGTACTTC
-	TRBJ1-4	TRBV5-1	-	CASSLGSTNEKLFF	TGCGCCAGCAGCTTGGGTAGTACTAATGAAAAACTGTTTTTT
-	TRBJ1-2	TRBV9	-	CASSAAPGANYGYTF	TGTGCCAGCAGCGCGGCCCCTGGAGCTAACTATGGCTACACCTTC
-	TRBJ2-5	TRBV6-1	-	CASNKMGNLQETQYF	TGTGCCAGCAACAAAATGGGCAATCTTCAAGAGACCCAGTACTTC
-	TRBJ1-2	TRBV4-3	TRBD1	CASSLGPQGDYGYTF	TGCGCCAGCAGCCTTGGACCTCAGGGGGACTATGGCTACACCTTC